One sample yielded the 25 T cell receptor beta chains listed below, sequenced in a study of a mutant IDH1 vaccine in newly diagnosed glioma. The table came from immunoSEQ multiplex PCR; TCRdb's copy has only in-frame clones and leaves some out. The sample carries roughly 120,000 clones, around 77% recorded once. Noted time point: week 11, during vaccination. What each vaccine dose contained was 300 ug of mutant IDH1 20-mer peptide, accompanied by topical imiquimod. These receptors' antigens are unknown. The sample consisted of PBMCs, taken from a glioma patient whose treatment included an IDH1 peptide vaccine. The source is a man aged 35 to 55 with glioma.

V gene TRBV21-1 combines with J gene TRBJ2-1; TRBD1, the D gene given by the table, was not confirmed from the DNA. TRBV21-1 is annotated as a pseudogene. The CDR3 length is 15 residues. This chain's CDR3 is CASSSRTYSYNEQFF. The CDR3 nucleotides read TGTGCCAGCAGCTCGCGGACATACTCCTACAATGAGCAGTTCTTC.

The chain combines TRBV7-2 with TRBJ2-2; D gene unclear. The CDR3 is 14 residues long. Germline loops: CDR1 SGHTA, CDR2 FQGNSA. V was trimmed by 2 bases and J by 4 bases, leaving 8 bases between them. The CDR3 DNA reads as TGTGCCAGCAGCTTAAGGGCAAGCACCGGGGAGCTGTTTTTT. Translating it yields CASSLRASTGELFF.

The J gene is TRBJ2-1, the V gene TRBV5-6; perhaps TRBD2 as D (5 bases). Trimming took off 2 bases at V and 4 bases at J, with 7 bases between the two ends. The V gene's germline CDR1 is SGHDT and CDR2 YYEEEE. This CDR3 contains 13 residues. CDR3 loop: CASSFRGYNEQFF. In nucleotides, the CDR3 is TGTGCCAGCAGCTTTCGAGGGTACAATGAGCAGTTCTTC.

The gene calls are TRBV4-3 and TRBJ2-1; 16 bases align to TRBD2. The CDR3 loop spans 20 amino acids. The germline CDR1 and CDR2 sequences are LGHNA and YSLEER. V dropped 0 bases and J dropped 0; count of bases not matched to a gene: 5. CDR3: CASSQDRGLAGGLSYNEQFF. The DNA of the CDR3 is TGCGCCAGCAGCCAAGATCGGGGACTAGCGGGAGGGCTCTCCTACAATGAGCAGTTCTTC.

This rearrangement joins TRBV6-5 to TRBJ1-5; D remains ambiguous. The CDR3 spans 13 residues. The V gene lost 5 bases and the J gene lost 5 bases, with 10 bases spanning the gap. Germline-derived CDR1 and CDR2 are MNHEY and SVGAGI. The CDR3 DNA is TGTGCCAGCAGTGACGATTGGGATCAGCCCCAGCATTTT. This gives the protein CASSDDWDQPQHF.

The rearrangement links TRBV11-3 to TRBJ2-7, with 7 bases matching TRBD1. Trimming removed 3 bases from V and 11 bases from J; junction bases left unmatched: 7. CDR1 and CDR2 (germline): SGHNT, YENEEA. The CDR3 runs to 12 residues. The CDR3: CASSFPTGSKYF. CDR3 bases: TGTGCCAGCAGCTTCCCGACAGGGAGCAAGTACTTC.

The J gene is TRBJ1-5, the V gene TRBV9; unclear D gene. V lost 2 bases, J lost 8 bases, and 11 bases lay in between. CDR3 length equals 13 residues. The germline V gene encodes CDR1 SGDLS and CDR2 YYNGEE. CDR3: CASSVDHVKPQHF. CDR3 in DNA: TGTGCCAGCAGCGTTGATCACGTGAAGCCCCAGCATTTT.

Details on this clone: One end of the junction fails to match germline, which may point to a read error. This chain connects TRBV7-7 to TRBJ1-6; D remains ambiguous. From germline, CDR1 is SSHAT and CDR2 FNYEAQ (reference sequence). CDR3 length: 15 residues. The CDR3 sequence: CASSLAEGLTSPLHF. The DNA for the CDR3 is TGTGCTAGCAGCTTAGCGGAGGGCTTAACTTCACCCCTCCACTTT.

This clone was detected ten times or more. The chain uses TRBV23-1 and TRBJ2-7; unclear D gene. TRBV23-1 is reported as an ORF; its role is uncertain. Trimming shortened V by 7 bases and J by 1 base, and 8 bases separated the two germline ends. The CDR3 extends over 12 amino acids. This chain's CDR3 is CASTPNSYEQYF. For the CDR3, the DNA is TGCGCCAGCACCCCAAATTCCTACGAGCAGTACTTC.

The chain carries TRBV4-1 and TRBJ2-7; 11 bases line up with TRBD1. This CDR3 has 16 amino acids. With V trimmed by 3 bases and J by 2 bases, 6 bases remained unmatched. CDR1 is MGHRA, CDR2 YSYEKL, per germline. Here the CDR3 reads CASSHSPGQGAYEQYF. Here the CDR3 DNA reads TGCGCCAGCAGCCACAGCCCGGGACAGGGGGCCTACGAGCAGTACTTC.

The chain combines TRBV15 with TRBJ1-2; tentatively, D is TRBD1 (5 bases). The length of the CDR3 is 15 residues. Trimming cost V 1 base and J 4 bases, with 13 bases left between them. CDR1 and CDR2 (germline): LNHNV, YYDKDF (reference sequence). The CDR3 sequence is CATSRVAGLAYGYTF. CDR3 bases: TGTGCCACCAGCAGAGTCGCAGGGTTAGCCTATGGCTACACCTTC.

The chain combines TRBV7-2 with TRBJ2-7, with TRBD2 as a possible D gene (6 bases). CDR1 is SGHTA and CDR2 is FQGNSA in the germline V gene. The V and J ends lost 2 bases and 4 bases respectively, with 18 bases between them. This CDR3 comprises 16 residues. The CDR3 region is CASSLRRGGAGYEQYF. The CDR3 DNA is TGTGCCAGCAGCTTACGCCGGGGTGGGGCGGGGTACGAGCAGTACTTC.

This chain uses TRBV5-1 with TRBJ2-3, with D perhaps matching TRBD1 or TRBD2 (6 bases each). Germline values: CDR1 SGHRS, CDR2 YFSETQ. V dropped 0 bases and J dropped 11 bases, with 28 bases sitting between them. The CDR3 is 18 residues long. The CDR3 spells CASSLGSLARQKGDGQYF. Here the CDR3 DNA reads TGCGCCAGCAGCTTGGGTTCCCTAGCGAGACAAAAGGGGGACGGGCAGTATTTT.

The chain couples TRBV5-6 to TRBJ2-2; 11 positions agree with TRBD2. This CDR3 contains 16 residues. The germline V gene encodes CDR1 SGHDT and CDR2 YYEEEE. V was pared by 5 bases and J by 5 bases, with 8 bases of the junction left unmatched. The DNA for the CDR3 is TGTGCCAGCAGATACGGGACTAGCGGTATTACCGGGGAGCTGTTTTTT. It encodes CASRYGTSGITGELFF.

The chain couples TRBV5-8 to TRBJ2-2, with 9 bases aligning to TRBD1. V gave up 0 bases and J gave up 5 bases; unmatched junction bases: 8. CDR3 length: 17 amino acids. CDR1 and CDR2 from the germline V gene are SGHTS and YDEGEE. In DNA, the CDR3 is TGTGCCAGCAGCTTGGTACAGGGGGCGAGATTTACCGGGGAGCTGTTTTTT. Translation gives CASSLVQGARFTGELFF.

This clone was recorded only once. V is TRBV19 and J is TRBJ2-3, with D perhaps matching TRBD1 (5 bases). The CDR3 is 15 amino acids. CDR1 is LNHDA and CDR2 is SQIVND in the germline V gene (reference sequence). V was cut by 3 bases and J by 0 bases, with 10 bases left in between. The CDR3 DNA is TGTGCCAGTAGTATCGTCACAGGCAGCACAGATACGCAGTATTTT. Translating gives CASSIVTGSTDTQYF.

In regard to this clone: This CDR3 is also generated by other DNA sequences in the sample. The V and J genes are TRBV7-2 and TRBJ1-2; no firm D call. The CDR3 runs 13 residues. Between the trimmed V and J ends, which lost 5 bases and 6 bases, there was a span of 13 bases. Germline CDR1 reads SGHTA; CDR2 reads FQGNSA. As DNA, the CDR3 is TGTGCCAGCAGCCTCGTGGGCGGAAATGGCTACACCTTC. The encoded protein is CASSLVGGNGYTF.

J is TRBJ2-3 and V is TRBV4-1; D gene uncertain. Germline V lookup: CDR1 MGHRA, CDR2 YSYEKL. Trimming pared 0 bases from V and 11 bases from J, leaving 12 bases between. The CDR3 sequence is 13 residues long. CDR3 loop: CASSQEGPFWQYF. The DNA for the CDR3 is TGCGCCAGCAGCCAAGAAGGACCCTTTTGGCAGTATTTT.

V gene TRBV7-8 combines with J gene TRBJ2-1; TRBD2 aligns across 13 bases. There are 18 residues in the CDR3. The J segment lost 9 bases and the V segment lost 2 bases, leaving 13 bases of the junction unmatched. The germline V gene encodes CDR1 SGHVS and CDR2 FQNEAQ. The CDR3 DNA sequence: TGTGCCAGCAGCTTATGGGCTCCGGGGACTAGCGGGGTGGTTGAGCAGTTCTTC. It specifies CASSLWAPGTSGVVEQFF.

V and J are TRBV19 and TRBJ2-3; TRBD2 aligns across 10 bases. V was pared by 6 bases and J by 4 bases, with 7 bases of the junction left unmatched. The CDR3 sequence is 15 residues long. Germline V CDR1 and CDR2: LNHDA, SQIVND (reference sequence). The CDR3 region is CASSYTSGTSDTQYF. The CDR3 nucleotides read TGTGCCAGTAGCTATACTAGCGGGACGTCAGATACGCAGTATTTT.

The chain is built from TRBV6-5 and TRBJ1-3; TRBD1 might be the D (5 bases). Between the trimmed V and J ends, which lost 4 bases and 4 bases, there was a span of 17 bases. This CDR3 spans 16 amino acids. CDR1 is MNHEY, CDR2 SVGAGI, per germline. CDR3 protein: CASSSGTVSEGNTIYF. CDR3 DNA sequence: TGTGCCAGCAGTTCCGGGACTGTCTCAGAAGGAAACACCATATATTTT.

CDR3 nucleotides: TGTGCCAGCAGTTCTCTTCGCGGGAGAGTGACCTACAATGAGCAGTTCTTC. Translated: CASSSLRGRVTYNEQFF. The rearrangement uses TRBV27 and TRBJ2-1; 7 bases are shared with TRBD2. CDR1 MNHEY and CDR2 SMNVEV come from the germline V gene (reference sequence). V dropped 4 bases and J dropped 2; count of bases not matched to a gene: 11. The CDR3 sequence is 17 residues long.

The chain uses TRBV7-2 and TRBJ2-2; perhaps TRBD2 as D (7 bases). This CDR3 has 15 amino acids. V was shortened by 5 bases and J by 7 bases, with 17 bases between the two germline ends. From germline, CDR1 is SGHTA and CDR2 FQGNSA. DNA of the CDR3: TGTGCCAGCAGCCTCAGTCGGGGGGCCGGCGGGGAGCTGTTTTTT. Amino acid sequence: CASSLSRGAGGELFF.

The chain carries TRBV10-2 and TRBJ2-3; the match to TRBD1 covers 10 bases. The V gene end was trimmed by 7 bases and the J gene end by 3 bases; junction bases not matched to a gene: 7. CDR1 WSHSY and CDR2 SAAADI come from the germline V gene. The CDR3 length is 15 residues. The CDR3 here is CASKRGTGETDTQYF. Here the CDR3 DNA reads TGCGCCAGCAAGCGGGGGACAGGGGAGACAGATACGCAGTATTTT.

The chain has TRBV9 and TRBJ2-1; perhaps TRBD2 as D (6 bases). V was shortened by 0 bases and J by 9 bases, with 13 bases between the two germline ends. From germline, CDR1 is SGDLS and CDR2 YYNGEE. The CDR3 contains 14 residues. This CDR3 reads CASSVVNSGPEQFF. DNA for the CDR3: TGTGCCAGCAGCGTAGTTAATAGCGGCCCTGAGCAGTTCTTC.